Given below is one T cell receptor (beta chain) in context. The data originate from a study of T cell repertoires in cytomegalovirus infection. Via MiXCR, TCRdb re-called the reads, giving one row per CDR3 protein. The sample contains more than 650,000 distinct CDR3 sequences, roughly a third of which appear only once. Sequencing was done on a sample of PBMCs. The TCR was taken from a human donor in good health (CMV status not recorded). Some clones in this sample may be carry-over from other donors' samples.

This chain's CDR3 is CASSSAARGQVDDNYF. For the CDR3, the DNA is TGTGCCAGCAGTTCAGCCGCCCGTGGACAGGTCGACGATAATTACTTC. This rearrangement joins TRBV2 to TRBJ2-7; 7 bases fit TRBD1. CDR1 SNHLY and CDR2 FYNNEI come from the germline V gene. Losses at the gene ends were 5 bases for V and 13 bases for J; bases not matched to a gene: 23. This CDR3 is 16 amino acids long.